The T cell receptor (beta chain) described here comes from a study of CD8 T cells in ankylosing spondylitis (dated by TCRdb to 2017 to 2019). Context from the whole study: T cell receptor beta repertoires were profiled in healthy donors and ankylosing spondylitis patients so that disease-linked TCR variants could be found. Peripheral blood was sampled, and synovial fluid was additionally collected from ankylosing spondylitis patients. The whole study cohort included some 100 healthy donors and 25 ankylosing spondylitis patients. The research as a whole found: The disease-linked clones were reported to be significantly enriched in matched synovial fluid samples from ankylosing spondylitis patients. Some of the motif variants had been reported before in the synovial fluid and blood of reactive arthritis patients, a finding that suggests common disease-initiation mechanisms. In peripheral blood, the disease-linked clones were found at relatively low frequencies and had a CD8+ phenotype. Blood from ankylosing spondylitis patients appeared to be characterized by a TCR beta motif composed of under ten highly homologous amino acid variants.

Reading from cysteine to phenylalanine, the CDR3 counts 15 amino acids. Solely the CDR3 DNA is kept, with 45 bases framed from the first base. CDR1 and CDR2 are drawn from the germline V gene: SGHDN, FVKESK. Cut back by 1 base and 5 bases, the V and J ends lie 13 bases apart. The instrument given in TCRdb is Illumina HiSeq 2500. Quantitative 5'-RACE with molecular barcodes was used to prepare TCR beta libraries. The study's processing was this. To identify disease-linked TCR variants, a new computational method was used, one built on a probabilistic model of VDJ rearrangement. TCRdb itself trimmed the public reads at Q25 with fastp, ran MiXCR and retained productive beta chains. CDR3 protein duplicates are merged, each entry listing the most common genes and DNA. The authors' filters were not applied to this entry. The sample table records roughly 700,000 distinct CDR3 sequences; under 20% of these occur just once. Clones ranked in the top ten supply under 20% of the sample.

Turning to this clonotype: Its antigen is not yet known. No base qualities exist here, and no much larger clone lies one base off it.

This TCR derives from a male donor with ankylosing spondylitis. The chain uses TRBV14 and TRBJ2-3; TRBD2 is perhaps the D gene, given 5 matching bases. Sequences were obtained from blood, either unsorted or a sorted T cell fraction (not recorded which). CDR3 protein: CASSQGLFGEDTQYF. The DNA sequence follows: TGTGCCAGCAGCCAAGGTCTTTTCGGGGAAGATACGCAGTATTTT. The variable domain in full, with residues beyond the CDR3 obtained from the reference TRBV14 and TRBJ2-3 genes, is EAGVTQFPSHSVIEKGQTVTLRCDPISGHDNLYWYRRVMGKEIKFLLHFVKESKQDESGMPNNRFLAERTGGTYSTLKVQPAELEDSGVYFCASSQGLFGEDTQYFGPGTRLTVL.